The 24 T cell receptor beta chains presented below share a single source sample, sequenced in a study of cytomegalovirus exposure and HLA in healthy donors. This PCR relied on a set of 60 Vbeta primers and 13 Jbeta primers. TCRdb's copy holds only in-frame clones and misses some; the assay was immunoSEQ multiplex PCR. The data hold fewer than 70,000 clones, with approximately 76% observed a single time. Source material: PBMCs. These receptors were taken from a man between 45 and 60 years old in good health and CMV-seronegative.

CDR3 sequence reads: CASSVDPTGGNANYGYTF. CDR3 DNA sequence: TGTGCCAGCAGCGTAGACCCCACAGGGGGCAATGCTAACTATGGCTACACCTTC. The chain employs TRBV9 and TRBJ1-2; 9 nucleotides line up with TRBD1. Germline V gene data show CDR1 as SGDLS and CDR2 as YYNGEE. The CDR3 has 18 amino acids. V was pared by 0 bases and J by 0 bases, with 9 bases of the junction left unmatched.

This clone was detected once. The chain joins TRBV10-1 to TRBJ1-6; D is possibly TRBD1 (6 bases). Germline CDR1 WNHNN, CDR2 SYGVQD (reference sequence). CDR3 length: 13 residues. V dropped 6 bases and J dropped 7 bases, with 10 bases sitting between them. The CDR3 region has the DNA TGCGCCAGCAGCGGACAGCTGAATTCACCCCTCCACTTT. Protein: CASSGQLNSPLHF.

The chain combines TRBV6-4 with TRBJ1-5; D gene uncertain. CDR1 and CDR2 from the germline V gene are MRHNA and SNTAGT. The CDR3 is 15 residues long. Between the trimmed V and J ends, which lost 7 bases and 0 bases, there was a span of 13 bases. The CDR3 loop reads CASKMSGLSNQPQHF. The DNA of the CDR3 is TGTGCCAGCAAAATGAGTGGACTTAGCAATCAGCCCCAGCATTTT.

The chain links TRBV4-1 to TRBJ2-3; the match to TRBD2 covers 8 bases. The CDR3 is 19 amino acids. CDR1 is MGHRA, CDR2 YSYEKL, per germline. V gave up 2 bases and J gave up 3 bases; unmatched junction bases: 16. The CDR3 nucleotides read TGCGCCAGCAGCCAATTATGGAGCGGGGGCCGACAAGGGACAGATACGCAGTATTTT. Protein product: CASSQLWSGGRQGTDTQYF.

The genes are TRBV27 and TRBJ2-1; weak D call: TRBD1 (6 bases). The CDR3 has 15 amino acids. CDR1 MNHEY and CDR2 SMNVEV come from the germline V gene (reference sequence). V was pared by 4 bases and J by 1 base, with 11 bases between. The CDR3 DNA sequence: TGTGCCAGCAGTTCCAGGACAGTTTCCTACAATGAGCAGTTCTTC. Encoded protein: CASSSRTVSYNEQFF.

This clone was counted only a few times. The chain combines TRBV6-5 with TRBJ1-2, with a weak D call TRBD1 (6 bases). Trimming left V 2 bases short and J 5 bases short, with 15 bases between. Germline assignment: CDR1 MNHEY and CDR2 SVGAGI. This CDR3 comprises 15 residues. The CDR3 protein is CASSYAGQTQYGYTF. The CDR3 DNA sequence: TGTGCCAGCAGTTACGCTGGACAGACGCAGTATGGCTACACCTTC.

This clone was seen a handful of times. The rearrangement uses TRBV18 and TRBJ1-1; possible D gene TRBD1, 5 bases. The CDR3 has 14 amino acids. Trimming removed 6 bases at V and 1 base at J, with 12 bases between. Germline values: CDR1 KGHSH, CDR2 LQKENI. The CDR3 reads CASSYGQGNTEAFF. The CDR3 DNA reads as TGTGCCAGCTCCTACGGACAAGGGAACACTGAAGCTTTCTTT.

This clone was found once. The CDR3: CASSLNRLRGGELFF. CDR3 bases: TGTGCCAGCAGCTTGAACCGGCTCAGGGGGGGGGAGCTGTTTTTT. V usage is TRBV5-6 and J usage is TRBJ2-2; TRBD1 matches 7 bases. V lost 1 base and J lost 8; bases outside the gene matches: 8. The CDR3 loop spans 15 amino acids. Germline lookup yields CDR1 SGHDT and CDR2 YYEEEE.

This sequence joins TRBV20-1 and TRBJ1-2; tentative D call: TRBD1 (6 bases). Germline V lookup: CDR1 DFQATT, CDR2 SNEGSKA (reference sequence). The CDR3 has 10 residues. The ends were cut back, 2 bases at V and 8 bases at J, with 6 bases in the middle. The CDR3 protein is CSARTGGYTF. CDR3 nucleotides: TGCAGTGCTAGAACAGGGGGCTACACCTTC.

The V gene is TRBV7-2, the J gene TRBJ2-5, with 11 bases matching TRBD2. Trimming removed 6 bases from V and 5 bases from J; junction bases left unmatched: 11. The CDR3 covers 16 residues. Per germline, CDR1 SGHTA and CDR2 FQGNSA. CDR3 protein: CASSVTSGGAGETQYF. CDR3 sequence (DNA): TGTGCCAGCAGTGTTACTAGCGGGGGAGCGGGGGAGACCCAGTACTTC.

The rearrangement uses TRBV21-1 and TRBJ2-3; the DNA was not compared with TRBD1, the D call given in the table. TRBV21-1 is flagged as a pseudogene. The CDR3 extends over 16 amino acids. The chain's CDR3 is CASSGYGTGITDTQYF. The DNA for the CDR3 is TGTGCCAGCAGCGGATACGGGACAGGGATCACAGATACGCAGTATTTT.

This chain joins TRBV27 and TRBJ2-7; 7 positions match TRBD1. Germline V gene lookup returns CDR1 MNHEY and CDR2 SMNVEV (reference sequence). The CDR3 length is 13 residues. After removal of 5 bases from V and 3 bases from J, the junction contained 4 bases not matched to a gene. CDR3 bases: TGTGCCAGCAGTACGACAGGGTACTACGAGCAGTACTTC. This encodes CASSTTGYYEQYF.

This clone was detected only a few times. CDR3 protein: CASSRTGVGGELFF. CDR3 DNA sequence: TGCGCCAGCAGCAGGACAGGGGTCGGCGGGGAGCTGTTTTTT. The genes are TRBV5-1 and TRBJ2-2; 9 positions agree with TRBD1. Germline-derived CDR1 and CDR2 are SGHRS and YFSETQ. This CDR3 region has 14 residues. Trimming removed 4 bases from V and 7 bases from J; junction bases left unmatched: 5.

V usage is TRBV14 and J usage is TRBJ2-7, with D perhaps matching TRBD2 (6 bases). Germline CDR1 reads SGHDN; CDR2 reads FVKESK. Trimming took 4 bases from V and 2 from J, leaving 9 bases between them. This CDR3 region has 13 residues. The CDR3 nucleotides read TGTGCCAGCAGCCGCCGGGGGACCTACGAGCAGTACTTC. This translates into CASSRRGTYEQYF.

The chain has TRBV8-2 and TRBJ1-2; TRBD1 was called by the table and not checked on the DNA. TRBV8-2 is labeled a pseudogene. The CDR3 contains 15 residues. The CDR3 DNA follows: TGTGGCAGCACATCCGCAGCCGGCCAGGGGTATGGCTACACCTTC. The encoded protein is CGSTSAAGQGYGYTF.

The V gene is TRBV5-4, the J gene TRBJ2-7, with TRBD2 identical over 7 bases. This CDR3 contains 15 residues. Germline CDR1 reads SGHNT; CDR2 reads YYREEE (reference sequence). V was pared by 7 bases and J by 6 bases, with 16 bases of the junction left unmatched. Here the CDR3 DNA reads TGTGCCAGCCGGCCGGAAGCGGGGAAGACGAGCGAGCAGTACTTC. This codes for CASRPEAGKTSEQYF.

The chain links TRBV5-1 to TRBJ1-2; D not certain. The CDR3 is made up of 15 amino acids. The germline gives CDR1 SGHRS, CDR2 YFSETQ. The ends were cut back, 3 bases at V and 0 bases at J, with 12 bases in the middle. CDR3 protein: CASSYPTGTNYGYTF. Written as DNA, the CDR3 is TGCGCCAGCAGCTACCCTACCGGGACTAACTATGGCTACACCTTC.

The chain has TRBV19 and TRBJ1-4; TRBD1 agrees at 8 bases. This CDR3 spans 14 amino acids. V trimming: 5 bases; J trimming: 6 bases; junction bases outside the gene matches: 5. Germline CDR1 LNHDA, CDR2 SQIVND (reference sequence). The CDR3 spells CASSPGQGYEKLFF. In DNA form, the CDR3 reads TGTGCCAGTAGTCCCGGACAGGGCTATGAAAAACTGTTTTTT.

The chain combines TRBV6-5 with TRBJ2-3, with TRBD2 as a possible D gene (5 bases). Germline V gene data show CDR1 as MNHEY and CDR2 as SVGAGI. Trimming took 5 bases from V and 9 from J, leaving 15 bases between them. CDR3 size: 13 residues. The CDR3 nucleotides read TGTGCCAGCAGTCCCTCCCCTGCGGGCACGCAGTATTTT. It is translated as CASSPSPAGTQYF.

CDR3 nucleotide sequence: TGTGCCAGCAGTTTAGACAGGGGGCAGGAGACCCAGTACTTC. Its translation is CASSLDRGQETQYF. V gene TRBV27 combines with J gene TRBJ2-5, with 10 positions matching TRBD1. V trimming: 2 bases; J trimming: 5 bases; junction bases outside the gene matches: 2. CDR1 is MNHEY, CDR2 SMNVEV, per germline (reference sequence). This CDR3 has 14 residues.

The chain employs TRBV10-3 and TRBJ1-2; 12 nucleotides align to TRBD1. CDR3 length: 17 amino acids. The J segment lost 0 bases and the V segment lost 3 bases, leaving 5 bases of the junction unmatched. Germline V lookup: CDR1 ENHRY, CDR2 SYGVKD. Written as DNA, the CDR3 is TGTGCCATCAGTGACTCGGGACAGGGGGCGACTAACTATGGCTACACCTTC. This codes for CAISDSGQGATNYGYTF.

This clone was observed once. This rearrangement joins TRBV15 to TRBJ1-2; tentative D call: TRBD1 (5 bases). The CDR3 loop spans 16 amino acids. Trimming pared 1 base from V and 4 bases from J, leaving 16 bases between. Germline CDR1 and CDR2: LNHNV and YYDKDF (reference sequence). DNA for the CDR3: TGTGCCACCAGCAGAGCTGGAAGGGGAAATGGCTATGGCTACACCTTC. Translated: CATSRAGRGNGYGYTF.

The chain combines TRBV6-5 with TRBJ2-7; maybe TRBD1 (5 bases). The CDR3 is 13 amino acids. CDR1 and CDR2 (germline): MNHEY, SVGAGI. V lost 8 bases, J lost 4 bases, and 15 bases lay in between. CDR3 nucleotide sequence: TGTGCCAGCCGACGGTCGACAGTTTACGAGCAGTACTTC. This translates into CASRRSTVYEQYF.

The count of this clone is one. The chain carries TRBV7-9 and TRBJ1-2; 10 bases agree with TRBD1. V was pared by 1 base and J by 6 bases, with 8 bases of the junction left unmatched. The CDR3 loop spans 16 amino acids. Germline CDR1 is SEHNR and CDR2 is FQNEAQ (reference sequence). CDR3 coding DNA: TGTGCCAGCAGCTTAGGGGGTCGACAGGGGGCTAATGGCTACACCTTC. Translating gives CASSLGGRQGANGYTF.